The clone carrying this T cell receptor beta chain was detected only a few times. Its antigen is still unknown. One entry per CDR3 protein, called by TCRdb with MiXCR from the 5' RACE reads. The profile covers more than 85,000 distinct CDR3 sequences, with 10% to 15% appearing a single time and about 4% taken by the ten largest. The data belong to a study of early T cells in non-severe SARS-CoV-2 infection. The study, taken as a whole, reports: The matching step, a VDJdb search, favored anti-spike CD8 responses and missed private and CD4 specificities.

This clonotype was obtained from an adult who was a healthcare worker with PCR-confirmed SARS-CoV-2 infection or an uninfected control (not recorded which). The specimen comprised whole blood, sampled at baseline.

In DNA, the CDR3 is TGCGCCAGCAGTACCGGGAGGTTAAACACTGAAGCTTTCTTT. Translation: CASSTGRLNTEAFF. The chain joins TRBV10-1 to TRBJ1-1; D ambiguous. With 5 bases removed from V and 2 bases from J, the gap between germline ends came to 12 bases. Germline assignment: CDR1 WNHNN and CDR2 SYGVQD (reference sequence). This CDR3 comprises 14 residues.